The entry below describes one T cell receptor (beta chain). Its specificity is not known. This sample is drawn from a study of T cells in Graves' hyperthyroidism and ophthalmopathy. Study outcomes and limitations: Blood samples included most of the expanded thyroid clonotypes exceeding 0.001.

CDR1 and CDR2 from the germline V gene are LGHDT and YNNKEL (reference sequence). This CDR3 region has 14 residues. V was clipped by 0 bases and J by 4 bases, with 9 bases between them. The CDR3 regions of TCR beta were amplified from RNA transcripts. HTBI primers were used for first-round RT-PCR of the TCR CDR3. TCRdb recomputed calls from the multiplex PCR reads with MiXCR, one row per CDR3 protein. The data show approximately 360,000 distinct CDR3 sequences, roughly 25% seen once. The sequence came from a man aged 50-60 years with Graves' hyperthyroidism. The gene calls are TRBV3-1 and TRBJ2-5, with D hard to call. Sequences were obtained from blood. The CDR3 loop is CASSQDLYSETQYF. The CDR3 coding sequence is TGTGCCAGCAGCCAAGATCTCTATTCAGAGACCCAGTACTTC.